Following are 9 T cell receptor beta chains from one sample sequenced in a study of T cell responses to AZD1222 COVID-19 vaccine. The method was immunoSEQ multiplex PCR; TCRdb's version includes in-frame clones alone and lacks a portion of them. Among about 73,000 clones listed, 60% to 85% were seen once. The sample in question was peripheral blood, obtained 28 days after the second AZD1222 dose. All receptors derive from an adult who received the AZD1222 COVID-19 vaccine.

V is TRBV4-2 and J is TRBJ2-3; 7 positions agree with TRBD2. The CDR3 is 15 amino acids. The ends lost 8 bases at V and 4 bases at J; junction bases unmatched: 12. The germline gives CDR1 LGHNA, CDR2 YNFKEQ. The DNA for the CDR3 is TGTGCCAGCGCCGAAAAGGCGGGAGACGCAGATACGCAGTATTTT. As protein: CASAEKAGDADTQYF.

The chain is built from TRBV5-6 and TRBJ2-1, with D tentatively TRBD2 (5 bases). V lost 0 bases and J lost 6, with 13 bases in between. The CDR3 consists of 15 residues. Germline V CDR1 and CDR2: SGHDT, YYEEEE. The CDR3 DNA reads as TGTGCCAGCAGCTTGGTGGAGGAATTTGCCAATGAGCAGTTCTTC. This encodes CASSLVEEFANEQFF.

V usage is TRBV27 and J usage is TRBJ2-4, with 7 bases fitting TRBD2. V gave up 1 base and J gave up 1 base; unmatched junction bases: 10. Germline V CDR1 and CDR2: MNHEY, SMNVEV (reference sequence). The CDR3 runs 18 residues. This chain's CDR3 is CASSLLSWGGPAKNIQYF. The CDR3 nucleotides are TGTGCCAGCAGTTTATTATCGTGGGGGGGTCCGGCCAAAAACATTCAGTACTTC.

J is TRBJ2-1 and V is TRBV5-1, with no clear D. The CDR3 sequence is 15 residues long. Germline CDR1 and CDR2: SGHRS and YFSETQ. V was cut by 2 bases and J by 0 bases, with 9 bases left in between. This CDR3 reads CASSFTLSSYNEQFF. CDR3 DNA sequence: TGCGCCAGCAGCTTTACTCTGAGCTCCTACAATGAGCAGTTCTTC.

This chain links TRBV6-2 or TRBV6-3 with TRBJ1-5; D unclear. The CDR3 loop spans 13 amino acids. Looked up from germline, CDR1 is MNHEY and CDR2 is SVGEGT. V shed 2 bases and J shed 6 bases, with 8 bases lying between them. CDR3 in DNA: TGTGCCAGCAGTTACCTTATTTTTCAGCCCCAGCATTTT. Its translation is CASSYLIFQPQHF.

This chain joins TRBV7-9 and TRBJ2-5; D gene uncertain. The CDR3 contains 15 residues. The V end lost 2 bases, the J end lost 0 bases, and 10 bases lay between the germline ends. Per germline, CDR1 SEHNR and CDR2 FQNEAQ (reference sequence). CDR3 in DNA: TGTGCCAGCAGCTTACGGTCTTCGGACCAAGAGACCCAGTACTTC. Translating it yields CASSLRSSDQETQYF.

The J gene is TRBJ1-1, the V gene TRBV24-1; D call uncertain. Trimming cost V 4 bases and J 10 bases, with 21 bases left between them. Germline values: CDR1 KGHDR, CDR2 SFDVKD. The CDR3 has 15 amino acids. The CDR3 coding sequence is TGTGCCACCAGTGACCCGGCGGTAGGTGGTGGTGGAGCTTTCTTT. Translated, it gives CATSDPAVGGGGAFF.

The V gene is TRBV6-2 or TRBV6-3, the J gene TRBJ2-7; 9 nucleotides align to TRBD1. The CDR3 has 14 amino acids. V lost 6 bases to trimming and J lost 6 bases; unmatched junction nucleotides: 9. Germline V gene data show CDR1 as MNHEY and CDR2 as SVGEGT. This CDR3 reads CASSRGQGYSEQYF. The DNA of the CDR3 is TGTGCCAGCAGCCGGGGACAGGGCTATTCCGAGCAGTACTTC.

V gene TRBV5-8 combines with J gene TRBJ2-7; TRBD2 is a possible D gene (5 bases). V gave up 7 bases and J gave up 2 bases, with 10 bases separating them. Germline-derived CDR1 and CDR2 are SGHTS and YDEGEE. This CDR3 is built from 12 residues. The CDR3 protein is CASQRRTYEQYF. In nucleotides, the CDR3 is TGTGCCAGCCAGCGGCGGACCTACGAGCAGTACTTC.